Listed below are T cell receptor beta chains from one sample, sequenced in a study of cytomegalovirus exposure and HLA in healthy donors. Data came from immunoSEQ multiplex PCR; TCRdb stores just in-frame clones and leaves some out. The data show about 150,000 clones, 65% to 80% seen once. Sample: PBMCs. These receptors all stem from a young man in good health and CMV-seronegative. The CDR3 runs from the conserved cysteine through the conserved F or W. The D gene is left open where the match is weak. The size of a clone is reported for some rows only, either as once, few or many, or as a class for expanded clones.

TGTGCCAGCCAACCTCTCGGACAGGGGAGGGGACCGAACACTGAAGCTTTCTTT	CASQPLGQGRGPNTEAFF	TRBD1	18	-	TRBV28	TRBJ1-1
TGTGCCAGCAGTTCGTCCGGAGGTACGCAGTATTTT	CASSSSGGTQYF	-	12	-	TRBV6-5	TRBJ2-3
TGTGCCAGTAGTACCTCCAGGCCGAACACTGAAGCTTTCTTT	CASSTSRPNTEAFF	-	14	-	TRBV19	TRBJ1-1
TGTGCCAGCAGTGAATATGGCGACAGGGCCTACGAGCAGTACTTC	CASSEYGDRAYEQYF	TRBD1	15	-	TRBV25-1	TRBJ2-7
TGTGCCAGCAGCTCTTCTCTACCAGATACGCAGTATTTT	CASSSSLPDTQYF	-	13	-	TRBV7-3	TRBJ2-3
TGTGCCAGCAGCATACCTAGCGGGGGCACAGATACGCAGTATTTT	CASSIPSGGTDTQYF	TRBD2	15	-	TRBV28	TRBJ2-3
TGTGCCAGCTCACAGGGGGCCGAGCAAGAGACCCAGTACTTC	CASSQGAEQETQYF	TRBD1	14	-	TRBV18	TRBJ2-5
TGCAGCGTTAGGGGCGGCACTGAAGCTTTCTTT	CSVRGGTEAFF	-	11	-	TRBV29-1	TRBJ1-1
TGCGCCAGCAGCTTGTTAGGGGGCAATCAGCCCCAGCATTTT	CASSLLGGNQPQHF	-	14	-	TRBV5-1	TRBJ1-5
TGTGCCAGCACCAAAGGGACAGGGGCGAGCAATCAGCCCCAGCATTTT	CASTKGTGASNQPQHF	TRBD1	16	-	TRBV6-6	TRBJ1-5
TGCGCCAGCAGCTTGGGACTAGCGGGAGGGCCTTGGACCGGGGAGCTGTTTTTT	CASSLGLAGGPWTGELFF	TRBD2	18	-	TRBV5-1	TRBJ2-2
TGTGCCAGCAGCTTGAGTCGGGGGATCCCCTACAATGAGCAGTTCTTC	CASSLSRGIPYNEQFF	-	16	-	TRBV7-9	TRBJ2-1
TGTGCCAGCTCCCGAGGGGCAGGGGAGTGGGAGACCCAGTACTTC	CASSRGAGEWETQYF	-	15	-	TRBV6-1	TRBJ2-5
TGTGCCAGCAGCTTAGGTGGGGTCGACAGGGGAAAATACTCACCCCTCCACTTT	CASSLGGVDRGKYSPLHF	TRBD1	18	-	TRBV7-9	TRBJ1-6
TGTGCCAGCAGTTTTATCTCCAGAGAGACCCAGTACTTC	CASSFISRETQYF	-	13	-	TRBV28	TRBJ2-5
TGTGCCAGTGGAAGGGGACTAGCGGGGTTCCAAGAGACCCAGTACTTC	CASGRGLAGFQETQYF	TRBD2	16	-	TRBV19	TRBJ2-5
TGTGCCAGCACCTGGACAGGCGCCACTGAAGCTTTCTTT	CASTWTGATEAFF	TRBD1	13	-	TRBV6-1	TRBJ1-1
TGTGCCATCAGTGAGTCTCGGACAGGGAACACTGAAGCTTTCTTT	CAISESRTGNTEAFF	TRBD1	15	-	TRBV10-3	TRBJ1-1
TGTGCCAGCATACGAGGTGCGGGCGGGGAGCTGTTTTTT	CASIRGAGGELFF	-	13	-	TRBV28	TRBJ2-2
TGTGCCAGCAGCTTAGCGCGCAACACTGAAGCTTTCTTT	CASSLARNTEAFF	-	13	few	TRBV7-6	TRBJ1-1
TGTGCCAGCAGCGAAGGACAGGGGGGCCTGGGGCCCTATGGCTACACCTTC	CASSEGQGGLGPYGYTF	TRBD1	17	once	TRBV5-4	TRBJ1-2
TGTGCCAGCAGCCTCCCCGGGACAGGGAGGGCTGGGGAGCTGTTTTTT	CASSLPGTGRAGELFF	TRBD1	16	-	TRBV5-4	TRBJ2-2
TGTGCCAGCAGTCTACAGGGGAAAGTTGCAACTAATGAAAAACTGTTTTTT	CASSLQGKVATNEKLFF	TRBD1	17	-	TRBV28	TRBJ1-4
TGCGCCAGCATTAAAGGGAGTTCCCAGGGGGCCGGGATGAACACTGAAGCTTTCTTT	CASIKGSSQGAGMNTEAFF	TRBD1	19	once	TRBV4-1	TRBJ1-1
TGTGCCAGCAGCCCTAGGAGAGGAGGCAGGTTCGTGACTGAAGCTTTCTTT	CASSPRRGGRFVTEAFF	-	17	-	TRBV7-9	TRBJ1-1
TGTGCCAGCAGCGTAGGAGGTTTAGGAGCCACTGAAGCTTTCTTT	CASSVGGLGATEAFF	-	15	few	TRBV9	TRBJ1-1
TGTGCCAGCAGCTCCACCTTGGGGAGCGGCGGGAGGACCCAGTACTTC	CASSSTLGSGGRTQYF	TRBD2	16	-	TRBV7-2	TRBJ2-5
TGTGCCAGTAGTACCGGGACAGGGCGCTCTGGGGCCAACGTCCTGACTTTC	CASSTGTGRSGANVLTF	TRBD1	17	-	TRBV19	TRBJ2-6
TGTGCCACCGGAGCGGGAGGCTACAATGAGCAGTTCTTC	CATGAGGYNEQFF	TRBD2	13	few	TRBV19	TRBJ2-1
TGTGCCAGCAGCCCTTGGGACAGGGGGCTCGTCTACACCTTC	CASSPWDRGLVYTF	TRBD1	14	-	TRBV9	TRBJ1-2
TGTGCCAGCAGCCAACAGGCGGGGGGTTCACCCCTCCACTTT	CASSQQAGGSPLHF	-	14	-	TRBV14	TRBJ1-6
TGTGCCAGCAGCGTAGAAGGACTATCCTACAATGAGCAGTTCTTC	CASSVEGLSYNEQFF	-	15	-	TRBV9	TRBJ2-1
TGTGCCAGCAGTTACTCCGGCGGCAGCCTGAACACTGAAGCTTTCTTT	CASSYSGGSLNTEAFF	-	16	-	TRBV6-6	TRBJ1-1
TGTGCCAGCAGTGAAACGAGGCTTACCTACGAGCAGTACTTC	CASSETRLTYEQYF	-	14	-	TRBV2	TRBJ2-7
TGTGCCACCAGCAGAGTGGCAGAGACCCAGTACTTC	CATSRVAETQYF	-	12	-	TRBV15	TRBJ2-5
TGTGCCAGCAGTTCCTTAGCGGGGGCCTCAGATACGCAGTATTTT	CASSSLAGASDTQYF	TRBD2	15	-	TRBV6-5	TRBJ2-3
TGTGCCAGCAGCGCCAGCATTGGCGGGCCCCGCACGGGGGAGCAGTACTTC	CASSASIGGPRTGEQYF	-	17	-	TRBV7-6	TRBJ2-7
TGCAGCGTTGAGGAGGGGACAGATACGCAGTATTTT	CSVEEGTDTQYF	-	12	-	TRBV29-1	TRBJ2-3
TGTGCCAGCAGTAGCTACAGGGGGTCGGGCACAGATACGCAGTATTTT	CASSSYRGSGTDTQYF	TRBD1	16	-	TRBV27	TRBJ2-3
TGTGCCAGCAGCATCCTAGCGGGAGGGCCCACAGATACGCAGTATTTT	CASSILAGGPTDTQYF	TRBD2	16	-	TRBV5-6	TRBJ2-3
TGTGCCAGCAGTTCGTCCCAAGAGACCCAGTACTTC	CASSSSQETQYF	-	12	-	TRBV6-6	TRBJ2-5
TGTGCCAGCAGCATGCGAGCCCGGGACATTCGGGAAGCTTTCTTT	CASSMRARDIREAFF	-	15	-	TRBV5-6	TRBJ1-1
TGTGCCAGCAGCTTAGTAGGGGCAGCTACTGCCTACGAGCAGTACTTC	CASSLVGAATAYEQYF	-	16	-	TRBV7-8	TRBJ2-7
TGTGCCAGCAGTCCGACAGGGGGTAATGAAAAACTGTTTTTT	CASSPTGGNEKLFF	TRBD1	14	-	TRBV6-5	TRBJ1-4
TGTGCCAGCACCCAAGGAAGAGCAGGGCAAAGCTCCTATAATTCACCCCTCCACTTT	CASTQGRAGQSSYNSPLHF	-	19	-	TRBV28	TRBJ1-6
TGTGCCAGCAGGATGACAGGGAATCAGCCCCAGCATTTT	CASRMTGNQPQHF	TRBD1	13	-	TRBV27	TRBJ1-5
TGTGCCAGCAACGGCGGGCCCGGCATGAACACTGAAGCTTTCTTT	CASNGGPGMNTEAFF	-	15	-	TRBV4-2	TRBJ1-1